Shown below are 18 T cell receptor beta chains from a single sample sequenced in a study of T cells in Graves' hyperthyroidism and ophthalmopathy. Amplification yielded TCR beta CDR3 regions, with RNA transcripts as the source. The HTBI primer set was used in a first-round RT-PCR of the TCR CDR3. Using its own MiXCR run on the multiplex PCR reads, TCRdb lists one record per CDR3 protein. This repertoire shows 490,000 or so distinct CDR3 sequences, 15% to 20% found once; its top ten account for 25% to 30%. Sequencing was performed on blood. Receptors originate from a woman in her 30s with Graves' ophthalmopathy.

Many counts were recorded for this clonotype. This chain connects TRBV6-5 to TRBJ2-7, with a possible D match to TRBD1 (6 bases). The germline gives CDR1 MNHEY, CDR2 SVGAGI. The CDR3 is 14 amino acids. The ends were cut back, 2 bases at V and 2 bases at J, with 10 bases in the middle. Here the CDR3 DNA reads TGTGCCAGCAGTTACGGGGACACTGCCTACGAGCAGTACTTC. It is translated as CASSYGDTAYEQYF.

This clonotype appeared a few times. V usage is TRBV7-3 and J usage is TRBJ2-5; D is perhaps TRBD1 or TRBD2 (6 bases each). CDR1 SGHTA and CDR2 FQGTGA come from the germline V gene. V was pared by 2 bases and J by 2 bases, with 18 bases between. This CDR3 has 17 amino acids. CDR3 sequence: CASSLSRGPGDQETQYF. The CDR3, as DNA: TGTGCCAGCAGCTTATCTCGGGGGCCGGGGGATCAAGAGACCCAGTACTTC.

This clonotype was counted at least ten times. The chain has TRBV7-2 and TRBJ2-1; no definite D call. The CDR3 loop spans 13 amino acids. The V end was cut by 2 bases, the J end by 8 bases, with 10 bases between. Germline V CDR1 and CDR2: SGHTA, FQGNSA. The CDR3 DNA reads TGTGCCAGCAGCTTACAGCATTCCCATGAGCAGTTCTTC. Translated: CASSLQHSHEQFF.

The chain recombines TRBV6-1 with TRBJ2-7; 11 bases are shared with TRBD2. This CDR3 has 14 residues. CDR1 MNHNS and CDR2 SASEGT come from the germline V gene. The ends lost 6 bases at V and 3 bases at J; junction bases unmatched: 4. The CDR3 loop reads CASRSGLAGYEQYF. The CDR3 DNA reads TGTGCCAGCAGATCAGGACTAGCGGGCTACGAGCAGTACTTC.

The chain employs TRBV20-1 and TRBJ2-7; maybe TRBD2 (5 bases). Germline V gene lookup returns CDR1 DFQATT and CDR2 SNEGSKA (reference sequence). The V end was cut by 2 bases, the J end by 3 bases, with 11 bases between. This CDR3 comprises 13 residues. CDR3 sequence: CSARLGGYYEQYF. DNA of the CDR3: TGCAGTGCTAGATTGGGCGGGTACTACGAGCAGTACTTC.

This clonotype was seen at least ten times. The chain recombines TRBV9 with TRBJ1-2; 11 bases match TRBD1. The CDR3 loop spans 15 amino acids. Germline-derived CDR1 and CDR2 are SGDLS and YYNGEE. Germline trimming cut 0 bases from V and 4 bases from J; bases unmatched to any gene: 2. CDR3 nucleotides: TGTGCCAGCAGCGTAGGGACAGGGGGCACCTATGGCTACACCTTC. As protein: CASSVGTGGTYGYTF.

This clonotype was seen repeatedly, ten times or more. The chain couples TRBV5-6 to TRBJ2-3; the match to TRBD2 covers 11 bases. The ends lost 7 bases at V and 3 bases at J; junction bases unmatched: 16. Germline V gene lookup returns CDR1 SGHDT and CDR2 YYEEEE. The CDR3 extends over 18 amino acids. The CDR3 here is CASVRTSGSYMRTDTQYF. CDR3 nucleotides: TGTGCCAGCGTAAGAACTAGCGGGAGTTATATGAGGACAGATACGCAGTATTTT.

This clonotype was seen a handful of times. The chain uses TRBV27 and TRBJ2-7, with D maybe TRBD2 (6 bases). In germline, CDR1 is MNHEY, CDR2 SMNVEV (reference sequence). V lost 4 bases and J lost 1, with 14 bases in between. This CDR3 has 15 amino acids. The CDR3 DNA follows: TGTGCCAGCAGTTCCTCACGACTAGGGTCCTACGAGCAGTACTTC. Translation gives CASSSSRLGSYEQYF.

This chain links TRBV12-3 or TRBV12-4 with TRBJ1-1; D perhaps matches TRBD1 (5 bases). Trimming removed 6 bases at V and 0 bases at J, with 14 bases between. This CDR3 has 15 residues. The CDR3 DNA follows: TGTGCCAGCAGCTTGGCCGGGACGGTGAACACTGAAGCTTTCTTT. This gives the protein CASSLAGTVNTEAFF.

As for this clonotype: One base away lies a much larger clone, so this may be a sequencing read error. This rearrangement joins TRBV18 to TRBJ1-5; D uncertain. Germline V gene lookup returns CDR1 KGHSH and CDR2 LQKENI. The CDR3 totals 13 residues. Here the CDR3 reads CAGSPDGNQPQHF. The CDR3, as DNA: TGTGCCGGCTCCCCGGACGGAAATCAGCCCCAGCATTTT.

This sequence joins TRBV15 and TRBJ1-1, with no clear D. CDR1 is LNHNV and CDR2 is YYDKDF in the germline V gene (reference sequence). The CDR3 extends over 15 amino acids. V shed 5 bases and J shed 4 bases, with 17 bases lying between them. CDR3 nucleotides: TGTGCCACCAGCGCACGGACTATCTCTCTCACTGAAGCTTTCTTT. It codes for CATSARTISLTEAFF.

This clonotype came up many times. The chain combines TRBV10-3 with TRBJ2-1; 11 nucleotides line up with TRBD2. Per germline, CDR1 ENHRY and CDR2 SYGVKD. The CDR3 runs to 15 residues. V lost 7 bases and J lost 8; bases outside the gene matches: 10. The chain's CDR3 is CAITIAGGPIHEQFF. CDR3 sequence (DNA): TGTGCCATCACCATAGCGGGAGGGCCTATCCATGAGCAGTTCTTC.

This clonotype appeared many times. The chain has TRBV28 and TRBJ2-1; D is perhaps TRBD2 (6 bases). Germline V gene data show CDR1 as MDHEN and CDR2 as SYDVKM. CDR3 length equals 14 residues. V was shortened by 3 bases and J by 1 base, with 7 bases between the two germline ends. The CDR3 nucleotides read TGTGCCAGCAGTTTGGGACTTTCCTACAATGAGCAGTTCTTC. Translation: CASSLGLSYNEQFF. Based on the CDR3 plus reference TRBV28 and TRBJ2-1, the full variable domain is DVKVTQSSRYLVKRTGEKVFLECVQDMDHENMFWYRQDPGLGLRLIYFSYDVKMKEKGDIPEGYSVSREKKERFSLILESASTNQTSMYLCASSLGLSYNEQFFGPGTRLTVL.

The chain recombines TRBV6-2 or TRBV6-3 with TRBJ2-6; D is perhaps TRBD2 (5 bases). Germline V CDR1 and CDR2: MNHEY, SVGEGT. The CDR3 length is 18 residues. V gave up 5 bases and J gave up 2 bases, with 19 bases separating them. CDR3 amino acids: CASSPFAARGTGANVLTF. In DNA, the CDR3 is TGTGCCAGCAGTCCCTTCGCCGCCCGAGGGACTGGGGCCAACGTCCTGACTTTC.

The V gene is TRBV28, the J gene TRBJ1-5, with 8 nucleotides matching TRBD1. The CDR3 is made up of 14 amino acids. V was pared by 8 bases and J by 6 bases, with 9 bases of the junction left unmatched. The germline CDR1 and CDR2 sequences are MDHEN and SYDVKM. The CDR3 DNA is TGTGCCAGCTCACAGGGGGGGGGGGTTCAGCCCCAGCATTTT. Its protein product is CASSQGGGVQPQHF.

This clonotype was detected a few times. One end of the junction does not line up with germline, which may come from a read error. The CDR3 protein is CSAGTGGNPSKDTQYF. The CDR3 DNA is TGCAGTGCCGGGACAGGGGGAAACCCTAGCAAAGATACGCAGTATTTT. The chain links TRBV20-1 to TRBJ2-3; TRBD1 agrees at 11 bases. The CDR3 has 16 residues. Looked up from germline, CDR1 is DFQATT and CDR2 is SNEGSKA (reference sequence).

This clonotype was recorded many times. This sequence joins TRBV7-2 and TRBJ2-1; D could derive from TRBD1 or TRBD2 (5 bases each). The CDR3 runs to 14 residues. The ends were cut back, 6 bases at V and 4 bases at J, with 13 bases in the middle. Germline lookup yields CDR1 SGHTA and CDR2 FQGNSA. CDR3 coding DNA: TGTGCCAGCAGTCCTCGGGACGTATACAATGAGCAGTTCTTC. This sequence encodes CASSPRDVYNEQFF. Complete variable domain (other parts from reference TRBV7-2 and TRBJ2-1): GAGVSQSPSNKVTEKGKDVELRCDPISGHTALYWYRQSLGQGLEFLIYFQGNSAPDKSGLPSDRFSAERTGGSVSTLTIQRTQQEDSAVYLCASSPRDVYNEQFFGPGTRLTVL.

Note on this clonotype: One end of the junction fails to match germline, which may point to a read error. The rearrangement uses TRBV30 and TRBJ2-4, with 14 bases matching TRBD2. The CDR3 spans 14 residues. Germline V gene lookup returns CDR1 GTSNPN and CDR2 SVGIG (reference sequence). The CDR3 is CAWSGTSGSLGPNF. In nucleotides, the CDR3 is TGTGCCTGGTCAGGGACTAGCGGGAGTCTTGGTCCCAACTTC.